This T cell receptor beta chain is from a study of blood T cell repertoires in COVID-19. V lost 3 bases and J 5 bases, leaving 12 bases between the germline ends. CDR3 size: 14 residues. From germline, CDR1 is KGHDR and CDR2 SFDVKD. TCRdb's table, derived via immunoSEQ multiplex PCR, lists solely in-frame clones and lacks some. This table holds around 260,000 clones, approximately 86% found once. The receptor comes from a man aged 18 to 35 with active or convalescent COVID-19. J is TRBJ2-5 and V is TRBV24-1; D is unresolved. The sample consisted of peripheral blood. CDR3 loop: CATSDGVQWETQYF. CDR3 sequence (DNA): TGTGCCACCAGTGATGGAGTCCAGTGGGAGACCCAGTACTTC.